This TCR beta chain was profiled in a study of response to subunit inactivated influenza vaccine. General study results and limits: The study's authors posited that every seasonal influenza vaccination enlists few new T cells.

Note on this clonotype: Its antigen is not identified.

V lost 0 bases and J lost 8, with 12 bases in between. CDR1 and CDR2 (germline): SGHDT, YYEEEE. This CDR3 region has 15 residues. TCRdb ran MiXCR on the RT-PCR reads and lists one entry per CDR3 protein. The sample carries about 650,000 distinct CDR3 sequences, 11% to 15% recorded once. The sequence came from a man over 45 who received an inactivated influenza vaccine. This sample comprised PBMCs from blood, obtained 14 to 15 days before vaccination. The V call is TRBV5-6, the J call TRBJ1-6; D may be TRBD1 (5 bases). CDR3 DNA: TGTGCCAGCAGCTTGGGGTGGAGGGGTTATTCACCCCTCCACTTT. Translated: CASSLGWRGYSPLHF.